The rows below give T cell receptor beta chains drawn from one sample of a study of human T cells and chemical hapten exposure. MiXCR was run by TCRdb on the RACE reads, yielding one entry per CDR3 protein. This sample has under 450,000 distinct CDR3 sequences; about 6.9% occur once, and the top ten carry about 5.4%. The sample was whole blood, taken in connection with sensitization to the hapten diphenylcyclopropenone (DPC). These receptors all come from a woman aged 18 to 35 with alopecia areata. Some clones in this sample may be carry-over from other donors' samples. Both conserved end residues are part of each CDR3. D genes are given only for firm matches. Clone size appears in some rows only: once, few, many, or a class for an expanded clone.

clone_size	v_call	j_call	d_call	cdr3_nt	cdr3_aa
many	TRBV6-6	TRBJ1-1	TRBD1	TGTGCCATCCGAGGGGGCTTGAACACTGAAGCTTTCTTT	CAIRGGLNTEAFF
few	TRBV9	TRBJ2-5	.	TGTGCCAGCAGCGTAGGGGCGGGGCGGCAAGAGACCCAGTACTTC	CASSVGAGRQETQYF
many	TRBV6-2/TRBV6-3	TRBJ2-1	TRBD2	TGTGCCAGCGGGGGACTAGCCCCCAATGAGCAGTTCTTC	CASGGLAPNEQFF
many	TRBV7-2	TRBJ2-5	.	TGTGCCAGCAGCTTAGTGGCCGGGGGGCCAGTCGGGGAGACCCAGTACTTC	CASSLVAGGPVGETQYF
many	TRBV20-1	TRBJ1-5	.	TGCAGTGCTAGGACAGGTTCGACCGATCAGCCCCAGCATTTT	CSARTGSTDQPQHF
many	TRBV20-1	TRBJ1-4	TRBD1	TGCAGTGCTCCCGGGGCAGGGGGAAAACTGTTTTTT	CSAPGAGGKLFF
many	TRBV20-1	TRBJ2-1	.	TGCAGTGCTATAGCCTGGGGGGACGGTACCTACAATGAGCAGTTCTTC	CSAIAWGDGTYNEQFF
.	TRBV3-1	TRBJ2-5	.	TGTGCCAGCAGCCAAGATGTCGCCAGAACACAAGAGACCCAGTACTTC	CASSQDVARTQETQYF
many	TRBV29-1	TRBJ2-7	.	TGCAGCGCCGTGGGCCCCTCTTTCGGGGAGCAGTACTTC	CSAVGPSFGEQYF
.	TRBV10-3	TRBJ2-3	.	TGTGCCATCAGTGACGCAAAGGGGAGTGCAGATACGCAGTATTTT	CAISDAKGSADTQYF
few	TRBV12-3/TRBV12-4	TRBJ1-1	.	TGTGCCAGCAGTTTTGGGGGGCGGGCGACTGAAGCTTTCTTT	CASSFGGRATEAFF
many	TRBV4-2	TRBJ1-2	.	TGTGCCAGCAGCCAAGAGAACCTTATTGACATATGGGGCTACACCTTC	CASSQENLIDIWGYTF
.	TRBV20-1	TRBJ2-1	TRBD1	TGCTCCGCGTCAATGCCGGGACAGGGGGCTGAGCAGTTCTTC	CSASMPGQGAEQFF
many	TRBV12-3/TRBV12-4	TRBJ1-5	.	TGTGCCAGCAGCACCCCCCGGACACTTGATAGCAATCAGCCCCAGCATTTT	CASSTPRTLDSNQPQHF
.	TRBV20-1	TRBJ2-7	.	TGCAGTGCTAGAAAAGTAGGGCCACTGTTCTCCTACGAGCAGTACTTC	CSARKVGPLFSYEQYF
many	TRBV12-3/TRBV12-4	TRBJ1-1	.	TGTGCCAGCAGTCCGGTCAGGGAGGGTACTGAAGCTTTCTTT	CASSPVREGTEAFF
.	TRBV3-1	TRBJ2-5	.	TGTGCCAGCAGCCAAGTAGTAAAGGGGTTCCAAGAGACCCAGTACTTC	CASSQVVKGFQETQYF
few	TRBV2	TRBJ1-6	.	TGTGCCAGCAGTGAAAATGAAATCGGTACTAATTCACCCCTCCACTTT	CASSENEIGTNSPLHF
.	TRBV5-1	TRBJ2-1	.	TGCGCCAGCAGCTTGTTCTTAGGGGCTTCCTACAATGAGCAGTTCTTC	CASSLFLGASYNEQFF
many	TRBV2	TRBJ1-1	.	TGTGCCAGCAGGGAGGGACTAAACAGGGAAGCTTTCTTT	CASREGLNREAFF
few	TRBV2	TRBJ2-7	.	TGTGCCAGCAGGGGGCGTGACGTTTACGAGCAGTACTTC	CASRGRDVYEQYF
.	TRBV7-3	TRBJ1-1	TRBD1	TGTGCCAGCAGCTCTCTACCGGGACAGGGGGCTATGAACACTGAAGCTTTCTTT	CASSSLPGQGAMNTEAFF
many	TRBV18	TRBJ1-1	TRBD1	TGTGCCAGCTCACCACAGTCCAGGGGGAGGACTGAAGCTTTCTTT	CASSPQSRGRTEAFF
.	TRBV5-4	TRBJ1-1	.	TGTGCCAGCAGCTCGGCAGACCACACTGAAGCTTTCTTT	CASSSADHTEAFF
.	TRBV12-3/TRBV12-4	TRBJ1-1	.	TGTGCCAGCAGTTCCCACCTCGTTGGGGGCGAAGGGACTGAAGCTTTCTTT	CASSSHLVGGEGTEAFF
many	TRBV9	TRBJ2-1	.	TGTGCCAGCAGCGTAGCTCCACAGGACTACTACAATGAGCAGTTCTTC	CASSVAPQDYYNEQFF
.	TRBV6-2/TRBV6-3	TRBJ1-1	TRBD1	TGTGCCAGCAGTTACGAGTTAAGGGGGCCCACTGAAGCTTTCTTT	CASSYELRGPTEAFF